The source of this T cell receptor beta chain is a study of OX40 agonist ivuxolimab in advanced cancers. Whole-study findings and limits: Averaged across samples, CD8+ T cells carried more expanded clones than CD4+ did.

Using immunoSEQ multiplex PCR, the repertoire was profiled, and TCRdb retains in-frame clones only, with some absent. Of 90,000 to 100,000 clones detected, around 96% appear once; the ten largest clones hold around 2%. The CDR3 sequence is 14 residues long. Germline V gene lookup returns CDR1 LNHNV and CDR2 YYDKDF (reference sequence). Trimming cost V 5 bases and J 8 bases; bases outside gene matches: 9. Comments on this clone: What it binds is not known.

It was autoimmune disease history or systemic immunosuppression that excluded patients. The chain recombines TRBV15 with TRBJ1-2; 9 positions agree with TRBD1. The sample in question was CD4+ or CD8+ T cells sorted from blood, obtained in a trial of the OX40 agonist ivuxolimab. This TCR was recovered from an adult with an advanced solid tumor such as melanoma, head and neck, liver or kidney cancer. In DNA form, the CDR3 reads TGTGCCACCAGCGAGGGACAGGGCTTAGGGGGCTACACCTTC. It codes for CATSEGQGLGGYTF.